Listed below are T cell receptor beta chains from one sample, sequenced in a study of blood T cell repertoires in COVID-19. Produced via immunoSEQ multiplex PCR; TCRdb's table is partial and in-frame only. The sample contains approximately 380,000 clones, around 85% of which appear only once. Sequencing was performed on peripheral blood. The receptors originated from a woman between 18 and 29 years old with acute or convalescent COVID-19. CDR3s include the opening cysteine and the closing phenylalanine or tryptophan. The D gene is left open where the match is weak.

J gene: TRBJ2-5
V gene: TRBV5-4
D gene: TRBD1
CDR3 DNA: TGTGCCAGCAGCGCTTCGGACAGGAAAGAGACCCAGTACTTC
CDR3 protein: CASSASDRKETQYF

J gene: TRBJ1-4
V gene: TRBV18
D gene: .
CDR3 DNA: TGTGCCAGCTCTAGTACGGGAACTAATGAAAAACTGTTTTTT
CDR3 protein: CASSSTGTNEKLFF

J gene: TRBJ2-2
V gene: TRBV5-4
D gene: .
CDR3 DNA: TGTGCCAGCAGCCTTGGCAAAATCAGATCGACCGGGGAGCTGTTTTTT
CDR3 protein: CASSLGKIRSTGELFF

J gene: TRBJ1-5
V gene: TRBV7-8
D gene: .
CDR3 DNA: TGTGCCAGCCTTGGCGGGCCAAGGACCGATAGCAATCAGCCCCAGCATTTT
CDR3 protein: CASLGGPRTDSNQPQHF

J gene: TRBJ1-2
V gene: TRBV6-5
D gene: .
CDR3 DNA: TGTGCCAGCAGTTACTACAAGACAGGCTCCTATGGCTACACCTTC
CDR3 protein: CASSYYKTGSYGYTF

J gene: TRBJ2-3
V gene: TRBV24-1
D gene: TRBD2
CDR3 DNA: TGTGCCACCAGTGAGACGGCGGGGGTAATCGGGGATACGCAGTATTTT
CDR3 protein: CATSETAGVIGDTQYF

J gene: TRBJ1-1
V gene: TRBV6-5
D gene: TRBD1
CDR3 DNA: TGTGCCAGCAGTTACAAGGGGGCGCGTGACACTGAAGCTTTCTTT
CDR3 protein: CASSYKGARDTEAFF

J gene: TRBJ2-7
V gene: TRBV7-3
D gene: TRBD2
CDR3 DNA: TGTGCCAGCAGCTTATCTAGCGGGAACTCCTACGAGCAGTACTTC
CDR3 protein: CASSLSSGNSYEQYF

J gene: TRBJ1-4
V gene: TRBV6-6
D gene: .
CDR3 DNA: TGTGCCAGCACTCGCAGCGGAGGGAGAGGCACTAATGAAAAACTGTTTTTT
CDR3 protein: CASTRSGGRGTNEKLFF

J gene: TRBJ2-1
V gene: TRBV19
D gene: .
CDR3 DNA: TGTGCCAGTTCCGACCCGGGGGGCCCGAACAATGAGCAGTTCTTC
CDR3 protein: CASSDPGGPNNEQFF

J gene: TRBJ1-2
V gene: TRBV24-1
D gene: .
CDR3 DNA: TGTGCCACCAGTGCCGGGATATACTATGGCTACACCTTC
CDR3 protein: CATSAGIYYGYTF

J gene: TRBJ2-5
V gene: TRBV7-2
D gene: TRBD2
CDR3 DNA: TGTGCCAGCAGCTGGGGGACTAGCGGGAGGGCTGGGGAGACCCAGTACTTC
CDR3 protein: CASSWGTSGRAGETQYF

J gene: TRBJ1-2
V gene: TRBV4-2
D gene: .
CDR3 DNA: TGTGCCAGCAGCCAAGGGGAGCGGCCTGATAGAGGCTACACCTTC
CDR3 protein: CASSQGERPDRGYTF

J gene: TRBJ2-3
V gene: TRBV6-2/TRBV6-3
D gene: .
CDR3 DNA: TGTGCCAGCAGTTACGAATTCGGCGGGAACACAGATACGCAGTATTTT
CDR3 protein: CASSYEFGGNTDTQYF

J gene: TRBJ2-1
V gene: TRBV18
D gene: .
CDR3 DNA: TGTGCCAGCTCACCAGGGGGCGATGAGCAGTTCTTC
CDR3 protein: CASSPGGDEQFF